This TCR beta chain emerged from a study of CD8+ T cells in alopecia areata. Findings and caveats of the study: Higher clonality was seen in lesional scalp than in normal scalp, especially in alopecia totalis/universalis.

The ends were cut back, 7 bases at V and 0 bases at J, with 9 bases in the middle. The V gene's germline CDR1 is MNHEY and CDR2 SMNVEV (reference sequence). CDR3 length: 14 residues. cDNA serving as the sequencing template came from extracted, reverse transcribed RNA. Only in-frame clones appear in the TCRdb table, and some are missing; sequencing was by immunoSEQ multiplex PCR. The data show 45,000 to 60,000 clones, almost 97% seen once. This clone was counted once. Antigen: not known. The source is a human donor with alopecia areata. The sequenced sample was CD8+ T cells sorted from blood, obtained at week 0. The V call is TRBV27, the J call TRBJ2-2, with unresolved D. The CDR3 spells CASNLSPNTGELFF. CDR3 sequence (DNA): TGTGCCAGCAATTTGAGTCCGAACACCGGGGAGCTGTTTTTT.